These T cell receptor beta chains were read from a single sample in a study of CD8+CD57+ T cells in acquired aplastic anemia. TCRdb independently ran MiXCR on the reads; one entry per CDR3 protein. The repertoire holds a few hundred thousand distinct CDR3 sequences, 45% to 65% seen once, with roughly 1.2% in the top ten. The sequenced sample was sorted CD4+, CD8+, or CD8+CD57+ T cells (not recorded which) from PBMCs. The receptors originated from a human donor with aplastic anemia. Each CDR3 is given with its conserved first and last residue. Fields, in order: J gene, D gene, V gene, clone size, CDR3 length, CDR3 DNA, CDR3 protein. A D gene is named only where the DNA matches it firmly. Clone size, where shown, is once, few, many, or a class for clones that have expanded.

TRBJ2-3 - TRBV20-1 many 15 TGCAGTGCTAGAGCCCAGGGGGGCTTCACAGATACGCAGTATTTT CSARAQGGFTDTQYF
TRBJ2-1 - TRBV7-3 - 17 TGTGCCAGCAGCTTAACCCCCGTTACTAGTCAGCCCAATGAGCAGTTCTTC CASSLTPVTSQPNEQFF
TRBJ1-4 TRBD1 TRBV7-9 - 15 TGTGCCAGCAGCCACTGGGACAGGGTGGTTGAAAAACTGTTTTTT CASSHWDRVVEKLFF
TRBJ1-6 TRBD1 TRBV10-3 - 15 TGTGCCATCAGTGACCCCGGACAGGGTGATTCACCCCTCCACTTT CAISDPGQGDSPLHF
TRBJ2-3 TRBD2 TRBV29-1 - 15 TGCAGCGGTGGGGGGGCGGGGGGGCCCGGGGATACGCGGTATTTT CSGGGAGGPGDTRYF
TRBJ2-1 TRBD1 TRBV27 - 15 TGTGCCAGCAGCCGCGACAGGGGGCCCTACAATGAGCAGTTCTTC CASSRDRGPYNEQFF
TRBJ1-4 TRBD1 TRBV3-1 - 15 TGTGCCAGCAGTCCTCCTGACAGGGTGGATGAAAAACTGTTTTTT CASSPPDRVDEKLFF
TRBJ1-2 - TRBV3-1 many 14 TGTGCCAGCAGTGCGAACAGAATTAACTATGGCTACACCTTC CASSANRINYGYTF
TRBJ1-1 TRBD1 TRBV20-1 - 12 TGCAGTGCTAGACCAGGGGGAACTGAAGCTTTCTTT CSARPGGTEAFF
TRBJ2-1 TRBD1 TRBV9 - 14 TGTGCCAGCAGCGGGGACAGGGACTACAATGAGCAGTTCTTC CASSGDRDYNEQFF
TRBJ1-4 - TRBV20-1 - 14 TGCAGTGCAGTGGGTGCGGCAACTAATGAAAAACTGTTTTTT CSAVGAATNEKLFF
TRBJ2-1 - TRBV14 many 14 TGTGCCAGCAGCCATATCGGGAGAGACAATGAGCAGTTCTTC CASSHIGRDNEQFF
TRBJ2-7 TRBD2 TRBV10-3 - 16 TGTGCCATCAGTGATCAGCGGGAGGCCTCCTCCTACGAGCAGTACTTC CAISDQREASSYEQYF
TRBJ2-2 - TRBV2 - 13 TGTGCCAGCAGTGAGTGGAACACCGGGGAGCTGTTTTTT CASSEWNTGELFF
TRBJ1-2 TRBD1 TRBV2 once 14 TGTGCCAGGGTGGGGACAGGGGGCAACTATGGCTACACCTTC CARVGTGGNYGYTF
TRBJ2-7 - TRBV10-1 - 14 TGCGCCAGCAGGGGTGGCACGGGCTCCTACGAGCAGTACTTC CASRGGTGSYEQYF
TRBJ2-7 - TRBV10-1 - 15 TGTGCCATCAGTGAGTCTAGCACGGCTACCTACGAGCAGTACTTC CAISESSTATYEQYF
TRBJ1-1 TRBD1 TRBV19 - 14 TGTGCCAGTTGTAAGAGACAGGGGAACACTGAAGCTTTCTTT CASCKRQGNTEAFF
TRBJ2-1 TRBD2 TRBV15 few 13 TGTGCCACCAGCAGCTCGGAGCGGGGGGAGCAGTTCTTC CATSSSERGEQFF
TRBJ2-1 TRBD2 TRBV29-1 - 14 TGCAGCGTTGTAGGACTAGCGGGGAACAATGAGCAGTTCTTC CSVVGLAGNNEQFF
TRBJ1-2 - TRBV20-1 - 15 TGCAGTGCTAGACCTCAAACAGGGTCACACCATGGCTACACCTTC CSARPQTGSHHGYTF
TRBJ2-1 - TRBV20-1 once 13 TGCAGTGCGGAAAGGGGGTGGGGTAATGAGCAGTTCTTC CSAERGWGNEQFF
TRBJ2-3 - TRBV2 - 15 TGTGCCAGCAGTGGCAGTACCTCTAGCACAGATACGCAGTATTTT CASSGSTSSTDTQYF
TRBJ1-3 - TRBV2 - 16 TGTGCCAGCAGTGGCGGCCCGGGATACTCTGGAAACACCATATATTTT CASSGGPGYSGNTIYF